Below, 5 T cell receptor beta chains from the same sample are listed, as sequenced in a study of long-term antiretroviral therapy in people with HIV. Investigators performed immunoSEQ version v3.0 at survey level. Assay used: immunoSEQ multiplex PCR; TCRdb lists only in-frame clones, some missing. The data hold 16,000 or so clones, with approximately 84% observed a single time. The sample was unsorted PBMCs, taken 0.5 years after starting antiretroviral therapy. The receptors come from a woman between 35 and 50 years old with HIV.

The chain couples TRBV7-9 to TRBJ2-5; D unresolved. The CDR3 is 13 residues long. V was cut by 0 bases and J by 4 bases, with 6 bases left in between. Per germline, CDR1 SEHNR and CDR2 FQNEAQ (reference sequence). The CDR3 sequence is CASSLARLETQYF. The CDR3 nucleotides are TGTGCCAGCAGCTTAGCGCGACTAGAGACCCAGTACTTC.

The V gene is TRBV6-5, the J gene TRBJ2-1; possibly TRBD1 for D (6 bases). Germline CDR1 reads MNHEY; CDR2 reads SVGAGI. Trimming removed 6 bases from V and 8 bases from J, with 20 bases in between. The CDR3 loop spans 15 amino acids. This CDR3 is CASSKHRERAHEQFF. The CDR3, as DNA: TGTGCCAGCAGCAAACACAGGGAACGTGCTCATGAGCAGTTCTTC.

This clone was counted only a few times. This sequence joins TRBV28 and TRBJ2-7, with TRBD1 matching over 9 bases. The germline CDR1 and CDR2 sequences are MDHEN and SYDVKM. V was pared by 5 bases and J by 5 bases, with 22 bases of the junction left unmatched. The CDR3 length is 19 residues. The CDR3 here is CASSVITTGGAIVGDEQYF. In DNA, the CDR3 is TGTGCCAGCAGTGTGATAACTACAGGGGGCGCCATCGTCGGTGACGAGCAGTACTTC. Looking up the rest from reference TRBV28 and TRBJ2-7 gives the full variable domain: DVKVTQSSRYLVKRTGEKVFLECVQDMDHENMFWYRQDPGLGLRLIYFSYDVKMKEKGDIPEGYSVSREKKERFSLILESASTNQTSMYLCASSVITTGGAIVGDEQYFGPGTRLTVT.

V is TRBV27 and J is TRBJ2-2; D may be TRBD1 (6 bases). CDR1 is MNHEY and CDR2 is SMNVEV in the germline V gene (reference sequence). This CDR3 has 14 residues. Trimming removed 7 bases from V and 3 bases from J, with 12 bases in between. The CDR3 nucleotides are TGTGCCAGCACCCTGACAGGTTACACCGGGGAGCTGTTTTTT. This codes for CASTLTGYTGELFF.

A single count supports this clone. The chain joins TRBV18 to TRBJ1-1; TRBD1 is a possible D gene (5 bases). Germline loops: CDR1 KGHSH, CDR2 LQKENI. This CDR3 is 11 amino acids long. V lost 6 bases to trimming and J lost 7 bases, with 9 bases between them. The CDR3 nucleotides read TGTGCCAGCTCCAGGGAGTTTGAAGCTTTCTTT. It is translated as CASSREFEAFF.